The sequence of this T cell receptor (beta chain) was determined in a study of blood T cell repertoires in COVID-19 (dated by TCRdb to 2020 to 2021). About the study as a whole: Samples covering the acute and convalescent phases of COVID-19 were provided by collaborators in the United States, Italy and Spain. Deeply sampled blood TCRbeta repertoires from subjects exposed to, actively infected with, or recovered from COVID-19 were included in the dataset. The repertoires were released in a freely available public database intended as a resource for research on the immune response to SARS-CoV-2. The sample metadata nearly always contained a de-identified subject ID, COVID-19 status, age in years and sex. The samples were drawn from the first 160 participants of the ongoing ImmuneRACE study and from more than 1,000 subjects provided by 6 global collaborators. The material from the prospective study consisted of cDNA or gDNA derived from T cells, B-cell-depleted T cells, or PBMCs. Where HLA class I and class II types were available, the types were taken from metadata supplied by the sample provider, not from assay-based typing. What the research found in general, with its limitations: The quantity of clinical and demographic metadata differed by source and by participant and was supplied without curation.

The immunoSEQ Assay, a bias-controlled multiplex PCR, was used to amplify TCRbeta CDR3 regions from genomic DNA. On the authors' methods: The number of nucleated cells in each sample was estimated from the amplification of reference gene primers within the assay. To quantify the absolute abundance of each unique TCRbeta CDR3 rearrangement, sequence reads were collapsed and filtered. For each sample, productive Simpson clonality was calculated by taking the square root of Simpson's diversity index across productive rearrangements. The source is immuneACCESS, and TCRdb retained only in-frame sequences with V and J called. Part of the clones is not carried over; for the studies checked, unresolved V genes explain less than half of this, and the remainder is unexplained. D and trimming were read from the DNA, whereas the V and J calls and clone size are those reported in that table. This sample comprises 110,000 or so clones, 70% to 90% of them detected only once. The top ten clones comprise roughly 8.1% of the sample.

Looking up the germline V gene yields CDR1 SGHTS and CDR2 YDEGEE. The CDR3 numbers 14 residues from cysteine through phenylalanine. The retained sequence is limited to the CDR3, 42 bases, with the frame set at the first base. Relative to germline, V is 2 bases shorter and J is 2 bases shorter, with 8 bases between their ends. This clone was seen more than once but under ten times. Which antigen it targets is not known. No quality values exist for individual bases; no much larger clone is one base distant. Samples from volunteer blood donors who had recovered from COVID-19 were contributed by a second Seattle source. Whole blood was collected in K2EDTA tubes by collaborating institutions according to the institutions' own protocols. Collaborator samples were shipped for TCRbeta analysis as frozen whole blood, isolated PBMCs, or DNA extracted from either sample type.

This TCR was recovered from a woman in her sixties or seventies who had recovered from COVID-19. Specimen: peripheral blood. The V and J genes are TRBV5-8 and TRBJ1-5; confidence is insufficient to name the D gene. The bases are TGTGCCAGCAGCTTACGTGGAGGCAATCAGCCCCAGCATTTT. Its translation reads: CASSLRGGNQPQHF.